These 20 T cell receptor beta chains came from one sample sequenced in a study of patients and donors after allogeneic stem cell transplantation. TCRdb called the RT-PCR reads again in MiXCR, with one record for every CDR3 protein. Counted here are about a million distinct CDR3 sequences, about 20% occurring once; the ten biggest clones make up about 6%. Sequenced material: blood, either unsorted or a sorted T cell fraction (not recorded which). The receptor set was obtained from a human donor who was either an allogeneic HSCT recipient or a stem cell or donor lymphocyte infusion donor (not recorded which). It is not recorded whose cells these are; they may come from a transplant donor.

The table lists this clonotype with a few counts. V is TRBV10-3 and J is TRBJ2-3, with D possibly TRBD1 on 7 matching bases. Germline CDR1 reads ENHRY; CDR2 reads SYGVKD. V was shortened by 7 bases and J by 1 base, with 18 bases between the two germline ends. The CDR3 has 16 residues. CDR3 in DNA: TGTGCCATCACCGAGGGGGCCTGGGGGGGCACAGATACGCAGTATTTT. The encoded protein is CAITEGAWGGTDTQYF.

The gene calls are TRBV20-1 and TRBJ2-2, with 12 bases aligning to TRBD2. CDR3 length: 18 residues. The ends lost 0 bases at V and 4 bases at J; junction bases unmatched: 9. The germline V gene has CDR1 DFQATT and CDR2 SNEGSKA (reference sequence). CDR3 coding DNA: TGCAGTGCTAGAGACCCTAGCGGGAGGGCCTGGGGCACCGGGGAGCTGTTTTTT. Its translation: CSARDPSGRAWGTGELFF.

The CDR3 loop is CSALKETQYF. CDR3 DNA sequence: TGCAGTGCTCTAAAAGAGACCCAGTACTTC. V gene TRBV20-1 combines with J gene TRBJ2-5; D gene unclear. Germline V CDR1 and CDR2: DFQATT, SNEGSKA (reference sequence). There are 10 residues in the CDR3. Deletions cut 5 bases from V and 3 bases from J, with 4 bases between.

This clonotype has more than one count but fewer than ten. V and J are TRBV6-1 and TRBJ2-7, with D perhaps TRBD2 (5 bases). V was trimmed by 8 bases and J by 4 bases, leaving 15 bases between them. The V gene's germline CDR1 is MNHNS and CDR2 SASEGT. This CDR3 region has 13 residues. The DNA of the CDR3 is TGTGCCAGCCGAGGGCCCCCGGCTTACGAGCAGTACTTC. As protein: CASRGPPAYEQYF.

This clonotype has only a few counts. The V gene is TRBV7-8, the J gene TRBJ2-5, with TRBD2 identical over 7 bases. The CDR3 is 16 residues long. Losses at the gene ends were 1 base for V and 3 bases for J; bases not matched to a gene: 8. CDR1 is SGHVS and CDR2 is FQNEAQ in the germline V gene. Here the CDR3 DNA reads TGTGCCAGCAGCTTAGGGGGAGCGGGGACTAAAGAGACCCAGTACTTC. Its translation is CASSLGGAGTKETQYF. Variable domain in full (rest from reference TRBV7-8 and TRBJ2-5): GAGVSQSPRYKVAKRGQDVALRCDPISGHVSLFWYQQALGQGPEFLTYFQNEAQLDKSGLPSDRFFAERPEGSVSTLKIQRTQQEDSAVYLCASSLGGAGTKETQYFGPGTRLLVL.

This clonotype was found many times. The gene calls are TRBV12-3 or TRBV12-4 and TRBJ1-4, with TRBD1 identical over 7 bases. The CDR3 loop spans 15 amino acids. V was clipped by 7 bases and J by 7 bases; unmatched bases: 12. CDR3 coding DNA: TGTGCCAGCACCATCTCAGGGGGAGGAAGTGAAAAACTGTTTTTT. It is translated as CASTISGGGSEKLFF.

The chain combines TRBV11-1 with TRBJ2-5; 9 nucleotides agree with TRBD1. CDR1 is SGHAT, CDR2 FQDESV, per germline (reference sequence). After removal of 4 bases from V and 6 bases from J, the junction contained 6 bases not matched to a gene. The CDR3 totals 14 residues. The CDR3 region has the DNA TGTGCCAGCAGCTCAGGGACAGGGAGTAAGACCCAGTACTTC. Protein sequence: CASSSGTGSKTQYF.

The chain is built from TRBV20-1 and TRBJ2-3; TRBD2 matches 11 bases. This CDR3 region has 16 residues. CDR1 and CDR2 from the germline V gene are DFQATT and SNEGSKA (reference sequence). With 7 bases clipped from V and 6 bases from J, the junction kept 15 bases outside the gene matches. CDR3: CSVEPSGSGRGDTQYF. The CDR3 DNA reads TGCAGTGTTGAACCTTCTGGTAGCGGGAGGGGGGATACGCAGTATTTT.

The chain is built from TRBV5-1 and TRBJ2-5; TRBD1 matches at 7 bases. This CDR3 is built from 15 residues. Germline V gene data show CDR1 as SGHRS and CDR2 as YFSETQ. Losses at the gene ends were 2 bases for V and 3 bases for J; bases not matched to a gene: 7. The CDR3 DNA reads as TGCGCCAGCAGCTTTGGACAGGTGTTTAAAGAGACCCAGTACTTC. Its translation is CASSFGQVFKETQYF.

This clonotype was detected a few times. V is TRBV24-1 and J is TRBJ2-2; D is possibly TRBD2 (5 bases). Germline V gene sequence: CDR1 KGHDR, CDR2 SFDVKD. CDR3 size: 14 residues. V was cut by 9 bases and J by 1 base, with 11 bases left in between. The CDR3 sequence: CATGGSGNTGELFF. Here the CDR3 DNA reads TGTGCCACCGGTGGGAGCGGGAACACCGGGGAGCTGTTTTTT.

This clonotype was observed a handful of times. The V and J genes are TRBV11-2 and TRBJ1-2, with D possibly matching TRBD1 (5 bases). Germline-derived CDR1 and CDR2 are SGHAT and FQNNGV. This CDR3 has 14 amino acids. V was trimmed by 0 bases and J by 4 bases, leaving 9 bases between them. CDR3 sequence: CASSLDVTAYGYTF. The CDR3 region has the DNA TGTGCCAGCAGCTTAGATGTGACAGCCTATGGCTACACCTTC.

This clonotype was seen more than once but under ten times. The chain recombines TRBV4-2 with TRBJ2-5, with D uncertain. The V and J ends lost 0 bases and 7 bases respectively, with 3 bases between them. The V gene's germline CDR1 is LGHNA and CDR2 YNFKEQ. This CDR3 contains 11 residues. The CDR3 bases are TGTGCCAGCAGCCAAGATATGACCCAGTACTTC. This gives the protein CASSQDMTQYF.

V is TRBV2 and J is TRBJ2-5, with TRBD1 matching over 8 bases. The CDR3 contains 14 residues. V lost 7 bases and J lost 1; bases outside the gene matches: 5. Germline CDR1 and CDR2: SNHLY and FYNNEI. For the CDR3, the DNA is TGTGCCAGCAATGACGGACAGGGCCAAGAGACCCAGTACTTC. It is translated as CASNDGQGQETQYF.

There are a few counts of this clonotype. The chain is built from TRBV6-5 and TRBJ1-2, with D tentatively TRBD1 (6 bases). The germline CDR1 and CDR2 sequences are MNHEY and SVGAGI. V lost 2 bases and J lost 4, with 11 bases in between. The CDR3 runs 14 residues. As DNA, the CDR3 is TGTGCCAGCAGTTACAGGGGACACGGCTATGGCTACACCTTC. It codes for CASSYRGHGYGYTF.

This clonotype was seen more than once but under ten times. The V call is TRBV4-3, the J call TRBJ1-2; 8 bases agree with TRBD1. With V trimmed by 0 bases and J by 3 bases, 9 bases remained unmatched. CDR1 and CDR2 from the germline V gene are LGHNA and YSLEER. This CDR3 spans 17 amino acids. The CDR3 DNA reads as TGCGCCAGCAGCCAAGATGGGCAGGGGGCTTTTTACTATGGCTACACCTTC. This gives the protein CASSQDGQGAFYYGYTF.

This clonotype was found once. CDR3 nucleotides: TGTGCCAGCAGCTTGGGGGGACAGGGGCGGAAGATGAACACTGAAGCTTTCTTT. This gives the protein CASSLGGQGRKMNTEAFF. V gene TRBV5-6 combines with J gene TRBJ1-1, with 10 bases aligning to TRBD1. J gave up 0 bases and V 0 bases, and 8 bases lay outside the gene matches. The CDR3 contains 18 residues. Germline V gives CDR1 SGHDT, CDR2 YYEEEE.

This clonotype was seen a few times. CDR3 nucleotide sequence: TGTGCCAGCAGTTTAAAGGGGGCTAATGGCTACACCTTC. Its translation is CASSLKGANGYTF. The rearrangement links TRBV12-3 or TRBV12-4 to TRBJ1-2, with 7 bases lining up with TRBD1. V shed 2 bases, J shed 6 bases, and the junction held 3 bases outside the gene matches. The CDR3 is 13 amino acids.

The chain recombines TRBV12-3 or TRBV12-4 with TRBJ1-1; maybe TRBD1 (5 bases). Trimming removed 5 bases from V and 1 base from J, with 11 bases in between. The CDR3 runs to 14 residues. The CDR3 DNA sequence: TGTGCCAGCAGTGTGACAGATCAGAACACTGAAGCTTTCTTT. Amino acid sequence: CASSVTDQNTEAFF.

CDR3 loop: CASSSLPSDTQYF. In DNA, the CDR3 is TGCGCCAGCAGCTCTTTACCCTCAGATACGCAGTATTTT. The chain recombines TRBV5-1 with TRBJ2-3; no clear D. The germline V gene encodes CDR1 SGHRS and CDR2 YFSETQ. The CDR3 contains 13 residues. Trimming took 3 bases from V and 4 from J, leaving 9 bases between them.

There are a few counts of this clonotype. This chain links TRBV5-1 with TRBJ2-7; the match to TRBD1 covers 7 bases. Trimming took 4 bases from V and 0 from J; bases not matched to a gene: 10. The CDR3 loop spans 16 amino acids. The germline CDR1 and CDR2 sequences are SGHRS and YFSETQ. The CDR3 DNA reads TGCGCCAGCAGCCCGAGGACAGGCGTTAGCTCCTACGAGCAGTACTTC. This encodes CASSPRTGVSSYEQYF.